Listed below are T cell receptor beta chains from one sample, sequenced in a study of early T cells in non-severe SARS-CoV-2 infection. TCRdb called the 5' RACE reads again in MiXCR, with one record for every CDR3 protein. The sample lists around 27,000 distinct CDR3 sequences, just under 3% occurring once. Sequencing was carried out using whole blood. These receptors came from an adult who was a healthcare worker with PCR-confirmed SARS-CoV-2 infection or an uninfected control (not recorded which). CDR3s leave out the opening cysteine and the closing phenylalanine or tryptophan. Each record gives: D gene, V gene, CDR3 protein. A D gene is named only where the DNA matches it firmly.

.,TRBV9,ASGISTDTQY
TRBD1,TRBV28,ASSLWEGQGEKDGYT
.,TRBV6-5,ASSPGVTTGELF
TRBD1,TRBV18,ASSPAGQHSNQPQH
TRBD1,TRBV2,ARLVAGGEAF
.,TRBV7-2,ASSPSVYTGELF
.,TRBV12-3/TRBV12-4,ASSSRQVLGEKLF
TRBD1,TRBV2,ASSVLQGAPNTEAF
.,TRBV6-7,ASSNPRARRETQY
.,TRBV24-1,ATSDYANYGYT
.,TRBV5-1,ASSHADRPNEAF
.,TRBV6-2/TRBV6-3,ASSNPWDEQF
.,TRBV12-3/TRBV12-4,ASSGVYGYT
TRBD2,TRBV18,ASSPTSGRPYEQF
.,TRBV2,ASSEARSLTEAF
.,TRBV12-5,ASGPKDGSTGELF
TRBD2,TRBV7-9,ASSPGLATNTGELF
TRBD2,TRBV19,ASLGGYQETQY
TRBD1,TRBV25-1,ASIRQGAFNGYT
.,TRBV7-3,ASKLDLSTDTQY
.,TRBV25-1,ASSRDMGTDTQY
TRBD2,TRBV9,ASSMTSGQQYNEQF
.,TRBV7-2,ASSLGGGQSYQPQH
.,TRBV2,ASSLDQPQH
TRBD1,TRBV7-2,ASSSTGTNQPQH
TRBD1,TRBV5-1,ASSEGQGGQLAKNIQY
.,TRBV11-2,ASSLEPGPTLYGYT
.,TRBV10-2,AITRGRHYGYT
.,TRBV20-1,SASQDSSGANVLT
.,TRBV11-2,ASSLATGSQETQY
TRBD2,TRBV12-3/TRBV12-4,ASSFFSLAGGQETQY